These 20 T cell receptor beta chains came from one sample sequenced in a study of blood T cell repertoires in COVID-19. Profiling relied on immunoSEQ multiplex PCR, and the TCRdb table lists in-frame clones only, not all of them. Among around 290,000 clones listed, about nine tenths were seen once. The sample was PBMCs or T cells enriched from blood (not recorded which). The receptors here all came from a woman in her twenties or thirties who had recovered from COVID-19.

The J gene is TRBJ2-7, the V gene TRBV27, with D possibly matching TRBD1 (6 bases). This CDR3 contains 15 residues. CDR1 is MNHEY and CDR2 is SMNVEV in the germline V gene (reference sequence). Trimming removed 2 bases at V and 2 bases at J, with 13 bases between. CDR3: CASSLRGTITYEQYF. CDR3 bases: TGTGCCAGCAGTTTAAGGGGGACCATTACCTACGAGCAGTACTTC.

The chain combines TRBV7-9 with TRBJ1-1; D not resolved. The germline V gene encodes CDR1 SEHNR and CDR2 FQNEAQ (reference sequence). The CDR3 runs to 14 residues. The V end lost 5 bases, the J end lost 1 base, and 11 bases lay between the germline ends. The CDR3 spells CASSKKVENTEAFF. The CDR3 bases are TGTGCCAGCAGCAAAAAAGTAGAGAACACTGAAGCTTTCTTT. The whole variable domain, filled in from reference TRBV7-9 and TRBJ1-1, reads DTGVSQNPRHKITKRGQNVTFRCDPISEHNRLYWYRQTLGQGPEFLTYFQNEAQLEKSRLLSDRFSAERPKGSFSTLEIQRTEQGDSAMYLCASSKKVENTEAFFGQGTRLTVV.

This clone was seen just once. V and J are TRBV9 and TRBJ2-5, with 7 bases matching TRBD2. V was pared by 0 bases and J by 0 bases, with 8 bases of the junction left unmatched. The CDR3 contains 17 residues. Germline CDR1 and CDR2: SGDLS and YYNGEE. Here the CDR3 reads CASSVGASGSYQETQYF. In nucleotides, the CDR3 is TGTGCCAGCAGCGTAGGGGCTAGCGGATCCTACCAAGAGACCCAGTACTTC.

CDR3 sequence: CASSLAAGGLREQFF. CDR3 nucleotides: TGCGCCAGCAGCTTGGCTGCGGGAGGACTCCGTGAGCAGTTCTTC. The chain combines TRBV5-1 with TRBJ2-1, with 8 bases fitting TRBD2. The J segment lost 9 bases and the V segment lost 0 bases, leaving 8 bases of the junction unmatched. CDR1 SGHRS and CDR2 YFSETQ come from the germline V gene. The CDR3 totals 15 residues. The entire variable domain, with the rest obtained from reference TRBV5-1 and TRBJ2-1, is as follows: KAGVTQTPRYLIKTRGQQVTLSCSPISGHRSVSWYQQTPGQGLQFLFEYFSETQRNKGNFPGRFSGRQFSNSRSEMNVSTLELGDSALYLCASSLAAGGLREQFFGPGTRLTVL.

The chain is built from TRBV27 and TRBJ2-7, with 10 bases fitting TRBD2. The CDR3 is made up of 15 amino acids. Losses at the gene ends were 5 bases for V and 4 bases for J; bases not matched to a gene: 8. CDR1 is MNHEY, CDR2 SMNVEV, per germline (reference sequence). CDR3 sequence (DNA): TGTGCCAGCAGTCACCCTAGCGGGAGAGAGTACGAGCAGTACTTC. This encodes CASSHPSGREYEQYF.

The rearrangement links TRBV7-8 to TRBJ1-4, with TRBD1 as a possible D gene (5 bases). V lost 1 base and J 10 bases, leaving 7 bases between the germline ends. The germline V gene has CDR1 SGHVS and CDR2 FQNEAQ. The CDR3 totals 12 residues. The CDR3 DNA sequence: TGTGCCAGCAGCTTAGATCAGGGAAAACTGTTTTTT. Translated: CASSLDQGKLFF.

This chain uses TRBV11-2 with TRBJ2-1, with TRBD2 identical over 7 bases. Germline CDR1 is SGHAT and CDR2 is FQNNGV. This CDR3 has 14 residues. Unmatched junction bases numbered 10, after V lost 2 bases and J lost 12 bases. The CDR3 protein is CASSLPPATGGQFF. CDR3 nucleotides: TGTGCCAGCAGCTTACCTCCCGCTACGGGAGGGCAGTTCTTC. The entire variable domain, with the rest obtained from reference TRBV11-2 and TRBJ2-1, is as follows: EAGVAQSPRYKIIEKRQSVAFWCNPISGHATLYWYQQILGQGPKLLIQFQNNGVVDDSQLPKDRFSAERLKGVDSTLKIQPAKLEDSAVYLCASSLPPATGGQFFGPGTRLTVL.

This sequence joins TRBV7-2 and TRBJ2-5; D remains unclear. V was pared by 2 bases and J by 4 bases, with 14 bases between. The CDR3 contains 15 residues. Germline CDR1 is SGHTA and CDR2 is FQGNSA. CDR3 residues: CASSLRVQVLETQYF. DNA of the CDR3: TGTGCCAGCAGCTTAAGAGTCCAGGTTCTAGAGACCCAGTACTTC.

This chain joins TRBV4-3 and TRBJ1-4; D is possibly TRBD1 (5 bases). Per the germline V gene, CDR1 is LGHNA and CDR2 is YSLEER. Trimming cost V 0 bases and J 10 bases, with 15 bases left between them. The CDR3 sequence is 15 residues long. The CDR3 DNA reads TGCGCCAGCAGCCAAGATGGAGGGGCTTTGGGAAAACTGTTTTTT. It is translated as CASSQDGGALGKLFF.

This chain connects TRBV7-3 to TRBJ2-6; D is unclear. With 2 bases removed from V and 2 bases from J, the gap between germline ends came to 7 bases. CDR1 is SGHTA and CDR2 is FQGTGA in the germline V gene. This CDR3 contains 15 residues. CDR3 sequence (DNA): TGTGCCAGCAGCTTACTCAGTGCTGGGGCCAACGTCCTGACTTTC. Its translation: CASSLLSAGANVLTF.

CDR3 loop: CASSLWGGYNEQFF. CDR3 DNA: TGTGCCAGCAGCTTGTGGGGAGGGTACAATGAGCAGTTCTTC. The chain carries TRBV5-4 and TRBJ2-1; 7 bases agree with TRBD2. Germline CDR1 is SGHNT and CDR2 is YYREEE (reference sequence). CDR3 length equals 14 residues. J gave up 4 bases and V 1 base, and 2 bases lay outside the gene matches.

This chain links TRBV3-1 (or the pseudogene TRBV3-2) with TRBJ2-3; D is undetermined. Per the germline V gene, CDR1 is LGHDT and CDR2 is YNNKEL (reference sequence). The CDR3 is made up of 15 amino acids. V dropped 0 bases and J dropped 0 bases, with 7 bases sitting between them. The CDR3 loop reads CASSQDIRSTDTQYF. Here the CDR3 DNA reads TGTGCCAGCAGCCAAGATATCCGGAGCACAGATACGCAGTATTTT.

The chain joins TRBV27 to TRBJ1-2; D may be TRBD1 (5 bases). Trimming took off 2 bases at V and 5 bases at J, with 21 bases between the two ends. Germline assignment: CDR1 MNHEY and CDR2 SMNVEV (reference sequence). This CDR3 is built from 17 residues. The DNA of the CDR3 is TGTGCCAGCAGTTTAATAAGTATCCAGGGACTACTATATGGCTACACCTTC. This codes for CASSLISIQGLLYGYTF.

The gene calls are TRBV10-2 and TRBJ2-2, with D tentatively TRBD1 (6 bases). This CDR3 comprises 16 residues. The germline V gene has CDR1 WSHSY and CDR2 SAAADI. The germline V and J ends were trimmed by 0 bases and 2 bases, with 10 bases remaining between them. The CDR3 DNA reads as TGCGCCAGCAGTGAGTCGATGGGGACAAACACCGGGGAGCTGTTTTTT. Translated: CASSESMGTNTGELFF.

This chain uses TRBV28 with TRBJ2-7; a weak D match, TRBD1 (5 bases). This CDR3 spans 11 amino acids. The V end lost 5 bases, the J end lost 7 bases, and 9 bases lay between the germline ends. Germline V gene sequence: CDR1 MDHEN, CDR2 SYDVKM. CDR3 sequence (DNA): TGTGCCAGCAGTCTTAGACAGGAGCAGTACTTC. This codes for CASSLRQEQYF.

This chain uses TRBV30 with TRBJ2-7; the D is unclear. V was cut by 0 bases and J by 3 bases, with 6 bases left in between. The length of the CDR3 is 12 residues. Germline V lookup: CDR1 GTSNPN, CDR2 SVGIG (reference sequence). The CDR3 loop is CAWSVLDYEQYF. The CDR3 nucleotides are TGTGCCTGGAGTGTCCTAGACTACGAGCAGTACTTC.

V gene TRBV6-1 combines with J gene TRBJ2-7; unclear D gene. The CDR3 spans 16 residues. Germline V gene sequence: CDR1 MNHNS, CDR2 SASEGT. V was clipped by 3 bases and J by 3 bases, with 18 bases between them. The CDR3 DNA sequence: TGTGCCAGCAGTGACGCCTCAGTGAGGCTGTACTACGAGCAGTACTTC. It translates to CASSDASVRLYYEQYF.

V usage is TRBV19 and J usage is TRBJ1-5, with 7 bases lining up with TRBD1. CDR3 size: 15 residues. The trim removed 7 bases at V and 3 bases at J, leaving 9 bases unmatched. Germline CDR1 LNHDA, CDR2 SQIVND (reference sequence). CDR3 loop: CASIYSDRDNQPQHF. The CDR3 DNA is TGTGCCAGTATATATAGTGACAGGGACAATCAGCCCCAGCATTTT.

V gene TRBV20-1 combines with J gene TRBJ1-1, with D possibly TRBD1 on 5 matching bases. Trimming left V 3 bases short and J 1 base short, with 9 bases between. This CDR3 has 13 amino acids. The germline V gene encodes CDR1 DFQATT and CDR2 SNEGSKA (reference sequence). CDR3 bases: TGCAGTGCTAGTAGCAGGGCGAACACTGAAGCTTTCTTT. Protein sequence: CSASSRANTEAFF.

V gene TRBV24-1 combines with J gene TRBJ2-7; D is uncertain. This CDR3 comprises 14 residues. Germline assignment: CDR1 KGHDR and CDR2 SFDVKD. V lost 8 bases and J 1 base, leaving 14 bases between the germline ends. CDR3 region: CATKTFPSSYEQYF. For the CDR3, the DNA is TGTGCCACCAAAACGTTCCCTAGTTCCTACGAGCAGTACTTC.